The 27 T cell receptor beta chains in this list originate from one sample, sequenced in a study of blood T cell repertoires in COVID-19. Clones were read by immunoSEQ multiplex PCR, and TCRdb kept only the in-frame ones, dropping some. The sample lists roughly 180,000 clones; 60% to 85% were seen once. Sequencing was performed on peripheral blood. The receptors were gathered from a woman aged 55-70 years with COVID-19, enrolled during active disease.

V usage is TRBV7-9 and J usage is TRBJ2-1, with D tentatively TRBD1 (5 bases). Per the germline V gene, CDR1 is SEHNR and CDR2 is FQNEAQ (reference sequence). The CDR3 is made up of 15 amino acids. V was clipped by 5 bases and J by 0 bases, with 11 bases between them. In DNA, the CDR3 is TGTGCCAGCAGCCCGACAGCCAGCTCCTACAATGAGCAGTTCTTC. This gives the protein CASSPTASSYNEQFF.

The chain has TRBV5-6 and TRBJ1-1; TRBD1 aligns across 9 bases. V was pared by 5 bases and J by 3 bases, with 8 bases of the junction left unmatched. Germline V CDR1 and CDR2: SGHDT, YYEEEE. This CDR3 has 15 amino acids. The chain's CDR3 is CASRGRQGVYTEAFF. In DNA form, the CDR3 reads TGTGCCAGCAGGGGTAGACAGGGGGTTTACACTGAAGCTTTCTTT.

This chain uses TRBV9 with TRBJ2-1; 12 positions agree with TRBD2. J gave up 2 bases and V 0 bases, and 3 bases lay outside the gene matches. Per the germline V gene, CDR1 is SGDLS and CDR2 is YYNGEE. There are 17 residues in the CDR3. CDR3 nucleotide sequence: TGTGCCAGCAGCGTAGTGGCTAGCGGGAGGGCCTACAATGAGCAGTTCTTC. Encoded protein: CASSVVASGRAYNEQFF.

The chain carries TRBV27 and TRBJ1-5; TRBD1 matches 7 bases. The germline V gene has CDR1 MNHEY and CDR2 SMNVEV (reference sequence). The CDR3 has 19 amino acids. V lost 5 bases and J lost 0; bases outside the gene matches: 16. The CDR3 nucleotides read TGTGCCAGCAGTCCGGAGAACAGGGGCGGCTTCTATAGCAATCAGCCCCAGCATTTT. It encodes CASSPENRGGFYSNQPQHF.

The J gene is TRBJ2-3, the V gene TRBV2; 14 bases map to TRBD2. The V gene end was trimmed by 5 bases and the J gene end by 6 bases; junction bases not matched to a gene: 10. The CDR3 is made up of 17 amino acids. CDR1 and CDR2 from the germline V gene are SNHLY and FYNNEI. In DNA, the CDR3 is TGTGCCAGCAGTACCGGGACTAGCGGGAGTTTTTGGGATACGCAGTATTTT. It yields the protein CASSTGTSGSFWDTQYF.

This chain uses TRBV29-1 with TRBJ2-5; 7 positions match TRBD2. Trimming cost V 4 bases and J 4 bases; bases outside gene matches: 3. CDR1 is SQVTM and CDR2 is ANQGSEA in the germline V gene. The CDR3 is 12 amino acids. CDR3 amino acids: CSVVGRGETQYF. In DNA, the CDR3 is TGCAGCGTTGTGGGGAGGGGAGAGACCCAGTACTTC.

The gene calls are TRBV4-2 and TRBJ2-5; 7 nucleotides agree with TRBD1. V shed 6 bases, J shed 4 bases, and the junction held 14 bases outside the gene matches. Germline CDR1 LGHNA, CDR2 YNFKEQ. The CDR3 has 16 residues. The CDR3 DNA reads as TGTGCCAGCAGGGGGAGAGGGGGCGCGGGTTTAGAGACCCAGTACTTC. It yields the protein CASRGRGGAGLETQYF.

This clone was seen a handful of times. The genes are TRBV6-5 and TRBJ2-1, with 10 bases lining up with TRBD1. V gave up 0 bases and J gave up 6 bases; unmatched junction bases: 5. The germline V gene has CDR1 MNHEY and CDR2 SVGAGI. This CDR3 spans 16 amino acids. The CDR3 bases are TGTGCCAGCAGTTACTCCCCCGGGACAGGGGTCAATGAGCAGTTCTTC. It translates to CASSYSPGTGVNEQFF.

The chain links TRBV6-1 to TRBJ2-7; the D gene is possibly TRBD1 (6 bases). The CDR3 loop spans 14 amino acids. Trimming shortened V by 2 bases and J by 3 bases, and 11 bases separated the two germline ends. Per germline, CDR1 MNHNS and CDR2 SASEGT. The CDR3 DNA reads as TGTGCCAGCAGTGAATGGGGGCAGAACTACGAGCAGTACTTC. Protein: CASSEWGQNYEQYF.

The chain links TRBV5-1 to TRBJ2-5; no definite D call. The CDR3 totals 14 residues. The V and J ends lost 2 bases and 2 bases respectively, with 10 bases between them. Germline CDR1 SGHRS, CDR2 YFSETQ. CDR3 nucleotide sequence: TGCGCCAGCAGCTTAAGAGGAGCGCAAGAGACCCAGTACTTC. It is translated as CASSLRGAQETQYF.

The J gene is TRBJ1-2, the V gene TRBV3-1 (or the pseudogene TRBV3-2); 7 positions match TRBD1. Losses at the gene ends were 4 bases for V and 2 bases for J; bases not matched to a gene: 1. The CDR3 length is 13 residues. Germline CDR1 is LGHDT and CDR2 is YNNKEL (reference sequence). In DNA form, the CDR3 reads TGTGCCAGCAGCCCGACAGGGAACTATGGCTACACCTTC. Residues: CASSPTGNYGYTF.

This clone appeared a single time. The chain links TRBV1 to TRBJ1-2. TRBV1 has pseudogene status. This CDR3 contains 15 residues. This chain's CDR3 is CTSSLAGHCIDGYTF. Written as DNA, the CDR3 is TGCACCAGCAGCCTGGCGGGGCATTGCATCGATGGCTACACCTTC.

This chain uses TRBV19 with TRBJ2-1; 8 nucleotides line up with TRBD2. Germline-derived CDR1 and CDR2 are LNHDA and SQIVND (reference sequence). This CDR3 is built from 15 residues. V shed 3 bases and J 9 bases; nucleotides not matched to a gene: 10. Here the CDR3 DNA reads TGTGCCAGTAGTATTCAAAGCGGGAGCTCAGGTGAGCAGTTCTTC. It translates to CASSIQSGSSGEQFF.

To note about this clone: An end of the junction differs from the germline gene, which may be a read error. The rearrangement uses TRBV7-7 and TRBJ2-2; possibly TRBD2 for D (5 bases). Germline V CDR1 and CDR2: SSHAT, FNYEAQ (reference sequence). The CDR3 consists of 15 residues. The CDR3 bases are TGTGCTAGCAGCTTTGCGGACTCGAACACCGGGGAGCTGTTTTTT. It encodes CASSFADSNTGELFF.

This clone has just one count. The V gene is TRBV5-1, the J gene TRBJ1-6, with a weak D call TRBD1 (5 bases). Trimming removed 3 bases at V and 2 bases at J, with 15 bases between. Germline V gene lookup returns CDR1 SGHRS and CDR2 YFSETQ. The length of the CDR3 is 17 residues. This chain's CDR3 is CASSSGTLVPYNSPLHF. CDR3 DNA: TGCGCCAGCAGCTCCGGGACTCTTGTGCCCTATAATTCACCCCTCCACTTT. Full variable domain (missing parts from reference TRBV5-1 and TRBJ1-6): KAGVTQTPRYLIKTRGQQVTLSCSPISGHRSVSWYQQTPGQGLQFLFEYFSETQRNKGNFPGRFSGRQFSNSRSEMNVSTLELGDSALYLCASSSGTLVPYNSPLHFGNGTRLTVT.

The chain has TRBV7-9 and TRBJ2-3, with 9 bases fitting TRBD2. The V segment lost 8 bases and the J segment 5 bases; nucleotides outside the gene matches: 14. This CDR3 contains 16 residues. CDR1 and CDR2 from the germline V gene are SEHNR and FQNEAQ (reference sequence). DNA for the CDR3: TGTGCCAGCTCACGAGATGGAAGCGGGGGGTTAGATACGCAGTATTTT. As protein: CASSRDGSGGLDTQYF.

The CDR3 DNA reads TGTGCCAGCTCTGGGAGCCTCCCTGGGGTCGAGCAGTACTTC. Residues: CASSGSLPGVEQYF. The V and J genes are TRBV18 and TRBJ2-7, with a tentative D call TRBD2 (5 bases). The V end lost 6 bases, the J end lost 6 bases, and 18 bases lay between the germline ends. The CDR3 sequence is 14 residues long. The germline CDR1 and CDR2 sequences are KGHSH and LQKENI.

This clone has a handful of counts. This CDR3 is CAWRAPRGLRYEAFF. The CDR3 DNA reads TGTGCCTGGAGAGCCCCTAGGGGGCTGAGGTATGAAGCTTTCTTT. The rearrangement links TRBV30 to TRBJ1-1; TRBD1 aligns across 7 bases. Germline CDR1 GTSNPN, CDR2 SVGIG (reference sequence). The V segment lost 3 bases and the J segment 7 bases; nucleotides outside the gene matches: 14. CDR3 size: 15 residues.

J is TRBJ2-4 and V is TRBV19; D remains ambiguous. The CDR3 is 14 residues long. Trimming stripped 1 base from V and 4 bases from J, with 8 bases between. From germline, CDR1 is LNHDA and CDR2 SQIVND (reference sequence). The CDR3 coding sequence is TGTGCCAGTAGTATAGGTACAGCAAAAAACATTCAGTACTTC. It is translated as CASSIGTAKNIQYF. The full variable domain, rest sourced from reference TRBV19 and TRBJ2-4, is DGGITQSPKYLFRKEGQNVTLSCEQNLNHDAMYWYRQDPGQGLRLIYYSQIVNDFQKGDIAEGYSVSREKKESFPLTVTSAQKNPTAFYLCASSIGTAKNIQYFGAGTRLSVL.

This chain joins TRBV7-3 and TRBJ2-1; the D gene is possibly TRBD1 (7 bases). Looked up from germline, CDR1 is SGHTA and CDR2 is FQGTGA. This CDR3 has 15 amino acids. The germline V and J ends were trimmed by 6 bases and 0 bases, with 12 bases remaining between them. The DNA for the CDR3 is TGTGCCAGCAGGCCAGGGGGGAGCTCCTACAATGAGCAGTTCTTC. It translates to CASRPGGSSYNEQFF.

DNA for the CDR3: TGTGCCAGCAGCTTAGTATTTGGGCGCACAGATACGCAGTATTTT. Protein: CASSLVFGRTDTQYF. J is TRBJ2-3 and V is TRBV7-3, with D hard to call. V lost 2 bases and J 1 base, leaving 10 bases between the germline ends. The germline V gene has CDR1 SGHTA and CDR2 FQGTGA. This CDR3 region has 15 residues.

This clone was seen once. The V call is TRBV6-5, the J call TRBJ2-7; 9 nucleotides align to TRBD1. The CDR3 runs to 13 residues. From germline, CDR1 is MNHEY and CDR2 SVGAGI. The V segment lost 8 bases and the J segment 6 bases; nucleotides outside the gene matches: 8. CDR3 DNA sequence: TGTGCCAGCCGGGACAGGGTGGGCTCCGAGCAGTACTTC. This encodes CASRDRVGSEQYF.

This CDR3 reads CATSRDGHGGSYNEQFF. The CDR3 nucleotides read TGTGCCACCAGCAGAGATGGCCACGGCGGGAGCTACAATGAGCAGTTCTTC. The V and J genes are TRBV15 and TRBJ2-1; the match to TRBD2 covers 7 bases. Germline V gene data show CDR1 as LNHNV and CDR2 as YYDKDF (reference sequence). The V segment lost 0 bases and the J segment 3 bases; nucleotides outside the gene matches: 8. This CDR3 has 17 residues. The complete variable domain, with remaining parts taken from reference TRBV15 and TRBJ2-1, reads DAMVIQNPRYQVTQFGKPVTLSCSQTLNHNVMYWYQQKSSQAPKLLFHYYDKDFNNEADTPDNFQSRRPNTSFCFLDIRSPGLGDTAMYLCATSRDGHGGSYNEQFFGPGTRLTVL.

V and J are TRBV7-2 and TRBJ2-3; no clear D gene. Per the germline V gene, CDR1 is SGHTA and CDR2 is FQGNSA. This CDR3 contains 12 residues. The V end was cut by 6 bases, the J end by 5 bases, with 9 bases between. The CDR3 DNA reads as TGTGCCAGCAGTTTAAACGGAGATACGCAGTATTTT. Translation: CASSLNGDTQYF.

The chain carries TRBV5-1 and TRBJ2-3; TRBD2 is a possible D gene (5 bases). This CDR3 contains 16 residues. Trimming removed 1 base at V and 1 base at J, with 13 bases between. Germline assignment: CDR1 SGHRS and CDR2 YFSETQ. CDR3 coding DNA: TGCGCCAGCAGCTTGAGTCCGGGAAGGGGCACAGATACGCAGTATTTT. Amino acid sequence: CASSLSPGRGTDTQYF. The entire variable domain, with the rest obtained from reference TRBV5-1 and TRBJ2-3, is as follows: KAGVTQTPRYLIKTRGQQVTLSCSPISGHRSVSWYQQTPGQGLQFLFEYFSETQRNKGNFPGRFSGRQFSNSRSEMNVSTLELGDSALYLCASSLSPGRGTDTQYFGPGTRLTVL.

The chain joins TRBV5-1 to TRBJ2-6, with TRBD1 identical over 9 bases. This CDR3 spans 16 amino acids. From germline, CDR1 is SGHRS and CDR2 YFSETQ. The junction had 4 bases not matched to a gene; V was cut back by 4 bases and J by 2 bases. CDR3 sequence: CASSGQGSAGANVLTF. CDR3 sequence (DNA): TGCGCCAGCAGCGGACAGGGGTCAGCTGGGGCCAACGTCCTGACTTTC.

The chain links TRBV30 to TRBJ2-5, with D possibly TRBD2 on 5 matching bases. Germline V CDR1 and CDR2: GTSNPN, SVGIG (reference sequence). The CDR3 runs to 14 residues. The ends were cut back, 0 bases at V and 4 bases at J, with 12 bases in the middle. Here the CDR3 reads CAWSVPATRETQYF. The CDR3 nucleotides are TGTGCCTGGAGTGTACCCGCAACTAGAGAGACCCAGTACTTC.